This T cell receptor beta chain was sequenced for a study of T-cell reconstitution after alpha-beta-depleted transplantation in children. Researchers prepared the TCRbeta library using unique molecular identifiers, the study reports. Each CDR3 protein is one row after TCRdb ran MiXCR on the PCR reads. The profile shows 150,000 to 200,000 distinct CDR3 sequences, more than 14% of them singletons. The sample holds a few counts of this clonotype. CDR1 is SGHRS and CDR2 is YFSETQ in the germline V gene. The CDR3 spans 15 residues. The V end was cut by 0 bases, the J end by 2 bases, with 11 bases between. J is TRBJ2-5 and V is TRBV5-1; D not certain. This receptor was obtained from a human donor who donated a stem cell graft to a child with acute lymphoblastic leukemia. Sample: PBMCs from the stem cell graft donor, taken from the stem cell graft. CDR3 in amino acids: CASSLVPAAQETQYF. The DNA of the CDR3 is TGCGCCAGCAGCTTGGTACCGGCAGCACAAGAGACCCAGTACTTC.